These 24 T cell receptor beta chains came from one sample sequenced in a study of T cell clusters in autoimmune cytopenias (dated by TCRdb to about 2019). For each sample, TRB amplification used 250 ng of peripheral blood genomic DNA, equal to 35,000 to 40,000 genome equivalents. The reads were generated on an Illumina MiSeq. TRB rearrangements were amplified by multiplex PCR following a touch-down protocol, with the TRB-A and TRB-B primer pools mixed in one tube. TCRdb reprocessed the reads, reporting each CDR3 protein sequence once and no DNA. This sample's records show thousands of distinct CDR3 sequences. The ten largest clones take up approximately 33% of the sample. This same sample was also part of a study on T cell repertoires in aging, cancer and after chemotherapy.

What was sequenced was peripheral blood. These receptors were collected from a human donor in good health.

This chain uses TRBV11-1 with TRBJ1-1. The CDR3 is 12 residues long. The germline gives CDR1 SGHAT, CDR2 FQDESV (reference sequence). CDR3: CASSLATSEAFF. The variable domain in full, with the rest retrieved from reference TRBV11-1 and TRBJ1-1, is EAEVAQSPRYKITEKSQAVAFWCDPISGHATLYWYRQILGQGPELLVQFQDESVVDDSQLPKDRFSAERLKGVDSTLKIQPAELGDSAMYLCASSLATSEAFFGQGTRLTVV.

Considering frequency, this clonotype is medium-sized. The J gene is TRBJ2-3, the V gene TRBV19. Per germline, CDR1 LNHDA and CDR2 SQIVND (reference sequence). The CDR3 runs 12 residues. The CDR3 spells CATGGRTDTQYF.

Frequency places this clonotype as medium-sized. This sequence joins TRBV19 and TRBJ2-3. The V gene's germline CDR1 is LNHDA and CDR2 SQIVND (reference sequence). There are 14 residues in the CDR3. CDR3 loop: CASTKTGSTDTQYF.

The chain has TRBV14 and TRBJ1-2; TCRdb gives TRBD1 as the D gene, but with no DNA this cannot be confirmed. Germline V gives CDR1 SGHDN, CDR2 FVKESK. This CDR3 is 17 amino acids long. The CDR3 reads CASSQHKDMDRASGYTF.

The rearrangement joins TRBV5-6 to TRBJ2-5. CDR1 and CDR2 from the germline V gene are SGHDT and YYEEEE. This CDR3 region has 11 residues. This chain's CDR3 is CASSRRETQYF.

According to its frequency, this clonotype is medium-sized. The chain carries TRBV19 and TRBJ1-1; the TRBD1 assignment by TCRdb is unverifiable without DNA. The germline gives CDR1 LNHDA, CDR2 SQIVND (reference sequence). This CDR3 contains 16 residues. CDR3 loop: CASREGTGGRGTEAFF.

Considering frequency, this clonotype is medium-sized (0.01 to 0.1%). The chain is built from TRBV19 and TRBJ2-2; TCRdb indicates TRBD1, and absent DNA this call remains unverified. Per germline, CDR1 LNHDA and CDR2 SQIVND (reference sequence). The CDR3 length is 13 residues. This CDR3 is CASEQGRTGELFF.

CDR3 region: CASSSLHPGGEAFF. The rearrangement uses TRBV27 and TRBJ1-1. Germline V CDR1 and CDR2: MNHEY, SMNVEV (reference sequence). There are 14 residues in the CDR3.

This clonotype counts as medium-sized by frequency. This chain connects TRBV6-1 to TRBJ2-7. Germline CDR1 reads MNHNS; CDR2 reads SASEGT. CDR3 size: 14 residues. The CDR3 protein is CASTRRISTYEQYF.

By frequency, this clonotype registers medium-sized. This chain joins TRBV18 and TRBJ2-3; the TCRdb call, TRBD2, lacks DNA for checking. Germline CDR1 reads KGHSH; CDR2 reads LQKENI. The CDR3 is made up of 14 amino acids. CDR3 residues: CASSPTSGTDTQYF.

The chain joins TRBV14 to TRBJ2-3; TCRdb calls TRBD1, which cannot be checked without DNA. The CDR3 sequence is 17 residues long. CDR1 SGHDN and CDR2 FVKESK come from the germline V gene. CDR3 protein: CASSQEILGGLTDTRYF.

V is TRBV6-5 and J is TRBJ1-1. CDR1 and CDR2 (germline): MNHEY, SVGAGI. This CDR3 region has 13 residues. CDR3 in amino acids: CASRQQMNTEAFF.

The gene calls are TRBV6-5 and TRBJ2-3; TCRdb's D call of TRBD2 is untestable without DNA. The length of the CDR3 is 16 residues. Germline CDR1 MNHEY, CDR2 SVGAGI. CDR3 region: CASSSGLRRGTDTQYF.

By frequency, this clonotype is medium-sized (0.01 to 0.1%). This sequence joins TRBV5-4 and TRBJ2-5; TCRdb's D gene call, TRBD1, goes unchecked for lack of DNA. The length of the CDR3 is 14 residues. Germline CDR1 and CDR2: SGHNT and YYREEE (reference sequence). CDR3 protein: CASSSQTGEETQYF.

V and J are TRBV6-4 and TRBJ2-1; TCRdb names TRBD1, which stays unverified in the absence of DNA. The CDR3 contains 14 residues. CDR1 and CDR2 from the germline V gene are MRHNA and SNTAGT. The CDR3 here is CASSDSTGGNEQFF.

The CDR3 region is CASSPGTSGSTDTQYF. This rearrangement joins TRBV18 to TRBJ2-3; TCRdb outputs TRBD2, but without DNA this stays unchecked. The CDR3 spans 16 residues. Germline V gene data show CDR1 as KGHSH and CDR2 as LQKENI. Full variable domain (missing parts from reference TRBV18 and TRBJ2-3): NAGVMQNPRHLVRRRGQEARLRCSPMKGHSHVYWYRQLPEEGLKFMVYLQKENIIDESGMPKERFSAEFPKEGPSILRIQQVVRGDSAAYFCASSPGTSGSTDTQYFGPGTRLTVL.

The chain has TRBV20-1 and TRBJ2-1; TCRdb selects TRBD2, and the lack of DNA leaves this call unchecked. Per germline, CDR1 DFQATT and CDR2 SNEGSKA (reference sequence). The CDR3 runs 18 residues. The CDR3 sequence: CSASGLAGGPGYNNEQFF.

The J gene is TRBJ2-1, the V gene TRBV27; TCRdb indicates TRBD1, and absent DNA this call remains unverified. Germline V gene lookup returns CDR1 MNHEY and CDR2 SMNVEV (reference sequence). CDR3 size: 16 residues. The CDR3 protein is CASSPPDRGAYNEQFF.

Frequency places this clonotype as medium-sized. V gene TRBV30 combines with J gene TRBJ2-3; TCRdb calls TRBD1, which cannot be checked without DNA. The germline V gene encodes CDR1 GTSNPN and CDR2 SVGIG (reference sequence). CDR3 length: 14 residues. This CDR3 reads CAWGDRGQPDTQYF. Supplemented by reference TRBV30 and TRBJ2-3, the full variable domain reads SQTIHQWPATLVQPVGSPLSLECTVEGTSNPNLYWYRQAAGRGLQLLFYSVGIGQISSEVPQNLSASRPQDRQFILSSKKLLLSDSGFYLCAWGDRGQPDTQYFGPGTRLTVL.

This chain uses TRBV19 with TRBJ1-1; without DNA, the TCRdb call of TRBD1 cannot be checked. This CDR3 is built from 14 residues. Germline V gene data show CDR1 as LNHDA and CDR2 as SQIVND (reference sequence). Here the CDR3 reads CATRQGSMNTEAFF.

This clonotype ranks as medium-sized in terms of frequency. J is TRBJ2-1 and V is TRBV6-5. CDR3 length equals 12 residues. Germline V CDR1 and CDR2: MNHEY, SVGAGI. This CDR3 reads CASSYSGSEQFF.

J is TRBJ1-2 and V is TRBV10-3. The CDR3 has 16 residues. Looked up from germline, CDR1 is ENHRY and CDR2 is SYGVKD. The CDR3 sequence is CAISGLAVKNVDGYTF.

This clonotype ranks as medium-sized in terms of frequency. The rearrangement links TRBV18 to TRBJ1-2; as DNA is missing, the TRBD1 call by TCRdb cannot be tested. CDR3 size: 13 residues. Germline-derived CDR1 and CDR2 are KGHSH and LQKENI. CDR3 amino acids: CASSPPGDYGYTF.

In terms of frequency, this clonotype is medium-sized (0.01 to 0.1%). The chain joins TRBV30 to TRBJ2-7. The CDR3 runs 12 residues. CDR1 is GTSNPN, CDR2 SVGIG, per germline (reference sequence). The chain's CDR3 is CAWSVPGYEQYF.